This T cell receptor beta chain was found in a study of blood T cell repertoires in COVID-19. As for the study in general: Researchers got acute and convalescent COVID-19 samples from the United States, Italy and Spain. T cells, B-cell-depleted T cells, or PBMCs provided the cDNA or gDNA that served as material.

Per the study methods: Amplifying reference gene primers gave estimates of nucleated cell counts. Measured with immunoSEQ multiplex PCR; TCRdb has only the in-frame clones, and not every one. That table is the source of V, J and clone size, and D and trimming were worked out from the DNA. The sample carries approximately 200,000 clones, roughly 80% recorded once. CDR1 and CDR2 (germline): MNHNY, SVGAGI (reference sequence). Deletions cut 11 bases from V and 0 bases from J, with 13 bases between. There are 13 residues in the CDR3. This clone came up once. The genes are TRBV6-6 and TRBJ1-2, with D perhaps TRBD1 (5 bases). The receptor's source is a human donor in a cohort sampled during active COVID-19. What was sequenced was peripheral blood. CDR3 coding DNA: TGTGCCTCCAGGGATTACACTAACTATGGCTACACCTTC. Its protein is CASRDYTNYGYTF.